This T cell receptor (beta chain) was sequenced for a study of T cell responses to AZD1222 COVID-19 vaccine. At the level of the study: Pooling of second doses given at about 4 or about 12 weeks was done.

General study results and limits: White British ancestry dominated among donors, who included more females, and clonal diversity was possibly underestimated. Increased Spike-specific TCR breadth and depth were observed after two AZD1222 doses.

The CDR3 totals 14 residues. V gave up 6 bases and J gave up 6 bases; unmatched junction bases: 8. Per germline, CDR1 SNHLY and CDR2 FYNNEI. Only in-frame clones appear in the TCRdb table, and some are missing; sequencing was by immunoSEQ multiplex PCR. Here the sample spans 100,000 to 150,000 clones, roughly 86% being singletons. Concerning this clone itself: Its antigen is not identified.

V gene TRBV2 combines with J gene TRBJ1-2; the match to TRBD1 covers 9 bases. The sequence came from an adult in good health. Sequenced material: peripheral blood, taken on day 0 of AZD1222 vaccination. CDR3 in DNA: TGTGCCAGCAGGACGACAGGGGGGGGCGATGGCTACACCTTC. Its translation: CASRTTGGGDGYTF.